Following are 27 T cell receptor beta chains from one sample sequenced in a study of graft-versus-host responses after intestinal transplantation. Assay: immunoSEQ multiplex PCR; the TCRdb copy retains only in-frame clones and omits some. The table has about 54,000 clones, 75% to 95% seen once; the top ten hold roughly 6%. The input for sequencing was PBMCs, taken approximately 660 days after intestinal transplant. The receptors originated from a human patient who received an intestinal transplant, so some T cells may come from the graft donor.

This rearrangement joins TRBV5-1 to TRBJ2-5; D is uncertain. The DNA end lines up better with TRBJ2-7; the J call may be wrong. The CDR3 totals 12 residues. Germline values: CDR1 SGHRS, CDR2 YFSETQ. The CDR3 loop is CASSLVGGEQYF. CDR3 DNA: TGCGCCAGCAGCTTGGTGGGTGGCGAGCAGTACTTC.

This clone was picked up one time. The CDR3 reads CAISESGGNEQFF. As DNA, the CDR3 is TGTGCCATCAGTGAGTCTGGGGGGAACGAGCAGTTCTTC. V gene TRBV10-3 combines with J gene TRBJ2-1; a weak D match, TRBD2 (6 bases). The germline V gene encodes CDR1 ENHRY and CDR2 SYGVKD. The CDR3 sequence is 13 residues long. Deletions cut 0 bases from V and 10 bases from J, with 10 bases between.

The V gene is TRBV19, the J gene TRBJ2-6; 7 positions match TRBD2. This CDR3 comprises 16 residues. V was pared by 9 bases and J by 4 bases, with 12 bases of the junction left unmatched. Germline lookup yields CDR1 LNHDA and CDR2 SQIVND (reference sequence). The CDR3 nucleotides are TGTGCCAGCAAGTATAGGCGGGAGATCGGGGCCAACGTCCTGACTTTC. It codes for CASKYRREIGANVLTF.

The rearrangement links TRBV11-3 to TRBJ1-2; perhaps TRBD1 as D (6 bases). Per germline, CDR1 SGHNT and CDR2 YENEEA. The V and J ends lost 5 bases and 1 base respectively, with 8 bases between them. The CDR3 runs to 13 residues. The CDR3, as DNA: TGTGCCAGCAGCCCACAGGGTAACTATGGCTACACCTTC. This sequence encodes CASSPQGNYGYTF.

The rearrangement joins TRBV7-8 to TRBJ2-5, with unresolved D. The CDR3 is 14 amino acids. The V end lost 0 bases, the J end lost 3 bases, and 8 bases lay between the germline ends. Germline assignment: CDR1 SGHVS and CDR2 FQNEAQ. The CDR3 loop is CASSLAQSKETQYF. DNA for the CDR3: TGTGCCAGCAGCTTAGCGCAAAGTAAAGAGACCCAGTACTTC.

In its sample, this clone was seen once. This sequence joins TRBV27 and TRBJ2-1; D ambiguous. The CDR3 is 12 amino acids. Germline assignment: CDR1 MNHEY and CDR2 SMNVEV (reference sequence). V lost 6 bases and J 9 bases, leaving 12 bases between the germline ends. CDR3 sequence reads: CASRLDPGEQFF. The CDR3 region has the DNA TGTGCCAGCAGGCTCGACCCGGGTGAGCAGTTCTTC.

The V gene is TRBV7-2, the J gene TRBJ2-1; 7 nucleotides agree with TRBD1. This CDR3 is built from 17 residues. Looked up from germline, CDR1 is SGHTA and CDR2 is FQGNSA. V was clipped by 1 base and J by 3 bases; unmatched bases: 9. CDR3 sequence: CASSLVAVGGYYNEQFF. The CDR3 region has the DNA TGTGCCAGCAGCTTAGTCGCGGTAGGGGGCTACTACAATGAGCAGTTCTTC.

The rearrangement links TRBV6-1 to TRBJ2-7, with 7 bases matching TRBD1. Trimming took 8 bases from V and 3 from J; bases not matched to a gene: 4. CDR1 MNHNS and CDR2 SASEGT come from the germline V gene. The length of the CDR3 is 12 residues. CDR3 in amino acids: CASQDRIYEQYF. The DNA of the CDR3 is TGTGCCAGCCAGGACAGGATCTACGAGCAGTACTTC.

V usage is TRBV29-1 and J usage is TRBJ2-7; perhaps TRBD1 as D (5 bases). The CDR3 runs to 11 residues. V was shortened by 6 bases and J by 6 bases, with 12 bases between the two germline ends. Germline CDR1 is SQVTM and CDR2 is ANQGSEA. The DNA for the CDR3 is TGCAGCGTCCGTGGGGCAGCCGAGCAGTACTTC. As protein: CSVRGAAEQYF.

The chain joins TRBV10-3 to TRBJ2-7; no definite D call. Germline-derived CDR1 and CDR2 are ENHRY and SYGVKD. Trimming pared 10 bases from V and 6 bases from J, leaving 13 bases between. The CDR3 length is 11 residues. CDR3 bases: TGTGCCACCTCCACACTCGGCGAGCAGTACTTC. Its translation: CATSTLGEQYF.

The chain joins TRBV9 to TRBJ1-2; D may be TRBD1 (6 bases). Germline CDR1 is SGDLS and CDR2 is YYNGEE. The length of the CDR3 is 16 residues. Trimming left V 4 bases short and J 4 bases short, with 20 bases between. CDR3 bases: TGTGCCAGCAGCCCAGCCTTTGGGGGGCCCTCCTATGGCTACACCTTC. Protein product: CASSPAFGGPSYGYTF. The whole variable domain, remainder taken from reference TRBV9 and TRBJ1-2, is DSGVTQTPKHLITATGQRVTLRCSPRSGDLSVYWYQQSLDQGLQFLIQYYNGEERAKGNILERFSAQQFPDLHSELNLSSLELGDSALYFCASSPAFGGPSYGYTFGSGTRLTVV.

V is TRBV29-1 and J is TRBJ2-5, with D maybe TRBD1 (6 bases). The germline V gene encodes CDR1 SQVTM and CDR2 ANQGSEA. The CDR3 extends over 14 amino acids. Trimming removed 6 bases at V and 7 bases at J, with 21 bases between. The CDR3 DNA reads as TGCAGCGTACTAATCACCGGGACCAGGGGGACCCAGTACTTC. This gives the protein CSVLITGTRGTQYF.

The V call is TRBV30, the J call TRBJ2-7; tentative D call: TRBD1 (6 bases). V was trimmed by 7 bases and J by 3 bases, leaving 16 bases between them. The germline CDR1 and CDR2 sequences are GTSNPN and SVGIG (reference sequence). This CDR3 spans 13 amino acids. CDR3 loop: CAFQWGPNYEQYF. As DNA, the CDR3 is TGTGCCTTTCAATGGGGGCCCAACTACGAGCAGTACTTC.

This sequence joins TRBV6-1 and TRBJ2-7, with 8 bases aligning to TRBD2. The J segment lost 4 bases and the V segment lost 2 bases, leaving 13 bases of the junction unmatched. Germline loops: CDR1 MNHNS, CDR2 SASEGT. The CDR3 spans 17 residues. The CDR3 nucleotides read TGTGCCAGCAGTGAAAGTACTAGCGGAAAACCCTGGTACGAGCAGTACTTC. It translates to CASSESTSGKPWYEQYF.

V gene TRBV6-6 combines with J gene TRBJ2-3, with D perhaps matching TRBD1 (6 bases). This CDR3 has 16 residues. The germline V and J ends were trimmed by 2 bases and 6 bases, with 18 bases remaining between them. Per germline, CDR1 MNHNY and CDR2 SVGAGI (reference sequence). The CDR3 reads CASSYTTGRRGDTQYF. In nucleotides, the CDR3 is TGTGCCAGCAGTTACACTACAGGGAGACGAGGGGATACGCAGTATTTT.

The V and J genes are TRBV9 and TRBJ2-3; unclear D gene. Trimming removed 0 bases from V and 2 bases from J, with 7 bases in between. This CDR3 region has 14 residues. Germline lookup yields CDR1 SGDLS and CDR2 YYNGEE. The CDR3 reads CASSVEWNTDTQYF. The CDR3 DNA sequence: TGTGCCAGCAGCGTAGAGTGGAACACAGATACGCAGTATTTT. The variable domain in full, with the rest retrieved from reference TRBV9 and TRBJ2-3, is DSGVTQTPKHLITATGQRVTLRCSPRSGDLSVYWYQQSLDQGLQFLIQYYNGEERAKGNILERFSAQQFPDLHSELNLSSLELGDSALYFCASSVEWNTDTQYFGPGTRLTVL.

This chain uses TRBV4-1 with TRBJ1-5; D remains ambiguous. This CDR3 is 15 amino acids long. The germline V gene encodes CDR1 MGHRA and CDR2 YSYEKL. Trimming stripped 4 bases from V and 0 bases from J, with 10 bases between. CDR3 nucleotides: TGCGCCAGCAGCCGGCAACGGAATAGCAATCAGCCCCAGCATTTT. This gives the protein CASSRQRNSNQPQHF.

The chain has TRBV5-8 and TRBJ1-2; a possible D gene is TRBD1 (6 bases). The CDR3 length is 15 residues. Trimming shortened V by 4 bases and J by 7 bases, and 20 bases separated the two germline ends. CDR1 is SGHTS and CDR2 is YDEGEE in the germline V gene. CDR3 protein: CASSPWATGSGGYTF. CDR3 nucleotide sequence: TGTGCCAGCAGCCCCTGGGCGACAGGTTCGGGTGGCTACACCTTC.

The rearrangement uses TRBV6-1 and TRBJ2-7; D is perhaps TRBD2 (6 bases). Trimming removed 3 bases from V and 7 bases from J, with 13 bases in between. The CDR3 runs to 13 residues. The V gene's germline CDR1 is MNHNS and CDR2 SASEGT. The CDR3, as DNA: TGTGCCAGCAGTGAGATGCGGGGATTAGAGCAGTACTTC. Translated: CASSEMRGLEQYF.

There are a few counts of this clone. CDR3 bases: TGCAGTGCCCCAGAGAGCTATGGCTACACCTTC. This translates into CSAPESYGYTF. The gene calls are TRBV20-1 and TRBJ1-2; no clear D. CDR1 and CDR2 (germline): DFQATT, SNEGSKA (reference sequence). This CDR3 region has 11 residues. V lost 6 bases to trimming and J lost 4 bases, with 9 bases between them.

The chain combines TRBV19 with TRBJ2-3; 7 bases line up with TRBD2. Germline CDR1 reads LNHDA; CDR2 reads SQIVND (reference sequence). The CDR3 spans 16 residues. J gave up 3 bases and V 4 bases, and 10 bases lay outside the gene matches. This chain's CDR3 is CASSTPGGGKTDTQYF. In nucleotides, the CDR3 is TGTGCCAGTAGTACCCCGGGAGGCGGAAAAACAGATACGCAGTATTTT.

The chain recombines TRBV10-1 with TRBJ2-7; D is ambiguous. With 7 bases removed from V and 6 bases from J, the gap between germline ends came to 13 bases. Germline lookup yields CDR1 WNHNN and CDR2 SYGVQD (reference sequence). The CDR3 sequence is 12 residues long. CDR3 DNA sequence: TGCGCCAGCAAGTCCGAGTCGGGCGAGCAGTACTTC. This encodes CASKSESGEQYF.

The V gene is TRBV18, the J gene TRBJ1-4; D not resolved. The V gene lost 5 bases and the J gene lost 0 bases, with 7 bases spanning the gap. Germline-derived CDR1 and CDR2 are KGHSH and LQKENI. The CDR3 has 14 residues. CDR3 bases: TGTGCCAGCTCAGAGCAGTCAACTAATGAAAAACTGTTTTTT. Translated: CASSEQSTNEKLFF.

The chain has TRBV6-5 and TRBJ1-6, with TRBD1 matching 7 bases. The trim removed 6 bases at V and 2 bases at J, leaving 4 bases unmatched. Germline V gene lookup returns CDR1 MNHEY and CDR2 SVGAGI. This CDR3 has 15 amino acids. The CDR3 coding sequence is TGTGCCAGCAGGTCCGGGACAGCCTATAATTCACCCCTCCACTTT. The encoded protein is CASRSGTAYNSPLHF.

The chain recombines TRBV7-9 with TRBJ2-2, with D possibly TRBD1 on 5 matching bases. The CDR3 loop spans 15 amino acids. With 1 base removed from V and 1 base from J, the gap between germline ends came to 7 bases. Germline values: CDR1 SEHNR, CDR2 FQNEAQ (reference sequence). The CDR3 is CASSLVQGNTGELFF. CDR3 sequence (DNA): TGTGCCAGCAGCTTAGTCCAGGGGAACACCGGGGAGCTGTTTTTT.

The CDR3 bases are TGCGCCAGCAGGACAGGCCCTGATGAAAAACTGTTTTTT. Protein product: CASRTGPDEKLFF. The rearrangement links TRBV23-1 to TRBJ1-4; possibly TRBD1 for D (6 bases). TRBV23-1 is recorded as an ORF, its role being uncertain. V was pared by 6 bases and J by 6 bases, with 11 bases between. The CDR3 loop spans 13 amino acids.

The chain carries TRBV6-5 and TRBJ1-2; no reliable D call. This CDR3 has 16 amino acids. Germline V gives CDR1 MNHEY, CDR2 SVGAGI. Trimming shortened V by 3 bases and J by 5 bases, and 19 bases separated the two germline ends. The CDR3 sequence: CASSYSILGSFYGYTF. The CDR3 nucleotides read TGTGCCAGCAGTTATTCAATTCTGGGCTCCTTTTATGGCTACACCTTC.